This T cell receptor beta chain emerged from a study of cytomegalovirus exposure and HLA in healthy donors. Study summary: Genotyping showed less than 85% of a few hundred donors falling in the Caucasian-associated ancestry cluster.

Turning to this clone: As yet, its antigen is unknown.

13 Jbeta primers and 60 Vbeta primers were used for the PCR. Data came from immunoSEQ multiplex PCR; TCRdb stores just in-frame clones and leaves some out. The data contain 90,000 to 100,000 clones, more than 60% of them singletons. General observations from the study: Investigators reported 150 to 200 TCR beta chains as tied to cytomegalovirus. It was in a later analysis that TCR association rates were seen to vary by HLA locus, highest for DRB1 and lowest for HLA-C. High specificity and sensitivity for cytomegalovirus status were reported for the classifier.

Germline CDR1 is KGHSH and CDR2 is LQKENI. Trimming at V came to 0 bases and at J to 10 bases, leaving 9 bases not matched to a gene. The CDR3 runs to 15 residues. The receptor's source is a man aged 50 to 60 in good health and CMV-seronegative. The J gene is TRBJ2-1, the V gene TRBV18, with 7 bases fitting TRBD1. The material sequenced was PBMCs. The chain's CDR3 is CASSPPGNRGLEQFF. As DNA, the CDR3 is TGTGCCAGCTCACCACCAGGAAACAGGGGTTTGGAGCAGTTCTTC.